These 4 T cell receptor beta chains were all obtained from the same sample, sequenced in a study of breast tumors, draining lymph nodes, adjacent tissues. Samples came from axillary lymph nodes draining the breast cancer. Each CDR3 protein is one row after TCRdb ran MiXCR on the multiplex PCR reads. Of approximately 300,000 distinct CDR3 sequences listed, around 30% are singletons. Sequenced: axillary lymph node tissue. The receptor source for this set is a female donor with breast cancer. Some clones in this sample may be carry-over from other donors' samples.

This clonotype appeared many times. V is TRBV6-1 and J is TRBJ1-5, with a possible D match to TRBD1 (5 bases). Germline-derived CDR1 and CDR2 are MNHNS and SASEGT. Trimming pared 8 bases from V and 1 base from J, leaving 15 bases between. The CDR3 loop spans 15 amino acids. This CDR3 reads CASSTGTNSNQPQHF. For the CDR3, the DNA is TGTGCCAGCTCTACAGGTACTAACAGCAATCAGCCCCAGCATTTT.

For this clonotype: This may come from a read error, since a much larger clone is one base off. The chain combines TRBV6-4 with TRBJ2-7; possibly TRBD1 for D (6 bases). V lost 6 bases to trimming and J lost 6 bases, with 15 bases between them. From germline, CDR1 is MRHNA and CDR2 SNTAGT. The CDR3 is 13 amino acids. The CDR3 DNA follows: TGTGCCAGCAGCCAAAGCAGGGGAACCGAGCAGTACTTC. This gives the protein CASSQSRGTEQYF.

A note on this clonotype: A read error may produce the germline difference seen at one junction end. The CDR3 reads CASSSHRGQPQRF. Written as DNA, the CDR3 is TGTGCCAGTAGTTCACACAGGGGTCAGCCCCAGCGTTTT. The chain recombines TRBV19 with TRBJ1-5, with 7 bases identical to TRBD1. The CDR3 covers 13 residues. Germline V CDR1 and CDR2: LNHDA, SQIVND (reference sequence).

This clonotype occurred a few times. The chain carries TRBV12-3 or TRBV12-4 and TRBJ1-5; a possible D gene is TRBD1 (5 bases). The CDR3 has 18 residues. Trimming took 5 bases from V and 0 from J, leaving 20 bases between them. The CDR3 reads CASSLGGLRRYSNQPQHF. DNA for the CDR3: TGTGCCAGCAGTCTTGGGGGACTTCGCCGTTATAGCAATCAGCCCCAGCATTTT.